Below, 31 T cell receptor beta chains from the same sample are listed, as sequenced in a study of blood T cell repertoires in COVID-19. Sequencing was performed with immunoSEQ multiplex PCR; in TCRdb, only in-frame clones are kept and a portion is missing. The sample has about 230,000 clones; over 80% are singletons. The sequencing input was peripheral blood. All receptors derive from a man between 35 and 55 years old with acute or convalescent COVID-19.

The chain is built from TRBV19 and TRBJ1-2; D remains unclear. Germline V gene lookup returns CDR1 LNHDA and CDR2 SQIVND (reference sequence). The germline V and J ends were trimmed by 6 bases and 7 bases, with 12 bases remaining between them. The CDR3 is 12 residues long. CDR3 protein: CASSLGAGGYTF. CDR3 in DNA: TGTGCCAGTAGCCTGGGTGCGGGTGGCTACACCTTC. The variable domain in full, completed from reference TRBV19 and TRBJ1-2, reads DGGITQSPKYLFRKEGQNVTLSCEQNLNHDAMYWYRQDPGQGLRLIYYSQIVNDFQKGDIAEGYSVSREKKESFPLTVTSAQKNPTAFYLCASSLGAGGYTFGSGTRLTVV.

The chain uses TRBV27 and TRBJ2-1, with 9 bases fitting TRBD2. CDR1 MNHEY and CDR2 SMNVEV come from the germline V gene (reference sequence). V lost 9 bases and J lost 8; bases outside the gene matches: 8. The CDR3 runs to 13 residues. CDR3 coding DNA: TGTGCCAGTTGTAGCGGGAGTTCCGATGAGCAGTTCTTC. Translation: CASCSGSSDEQFF.

The V and J genes are TRBV7-2 and TRBJ1-6; the D is unclear. V gave up 5 bases and J gave up 7 bases, with 9 bases separating them. Germline CDR1 is SGHTA and CDR2 is FQGNSA. The CDR3 totals 13 residues. CDR3 DNA: TGTGCCAGCAGCCTCGGGGTGAATTCACCCCTCCACTTT. This codes for CASSLGVNSPLHF.

The rearrangement joins TRBV12-1 to TRBJ2-1; the table's D call, TRBD1, was not checked against the DNA. TRBV12-1 is a known pseudogene. CDR3 length: 11 residues. CDR3 protein: CASRPAREQFF. The CDR3, as DNA: TGTGCCAGCCGACCCGCCAGGGAGCAGTTCTTC.

This clone was detected only once. V gene TRBV25-1 combines with J gene TRBJ2-1; TRBD2 is a possible D gene (6 bases). There are 15 residues in the CDR3. The germline V gene has CDR1 MGHDK and CDR2 SYGVNS. V was clipped by 2 bases and J by 6 bases, with 14 bases between them. In nucleotides, the CDR3 is TGTGCCAGCAGTGAACCCCTCGGGAGCGTCAATGAGCAGTTCTTC. This translates into CASSEPLGSVNEQFF.

With respect to this clone: One end of the junction fails to match germline, which may point to a read error. The chain joins TRBV19 to TRBJ1-6; no definite D call. The CDR3 consists of 15 residues. Germline lookup yields CDR1 LNHDA and CDR2 SQIVND (reference sequence). The CDR3 here is CASSIEGNGNSALHF. The CDR3 nucleotides read TGTGCCAGTAGTATAGAGGGCAATGGTAATTCAGCCCTCCACTTT.

This clone came up once. The gene calls are TRBV5-1 and TRBJ2-7, with 7 bases identical to TRBD1. The CDR3 runs 15 residues. Germline V CDR1 and CDR2: SGHRS, YFSETQ. The V and J ends lost 2 bases and 3 bases, in that order; junction bases with no gene match: 8. The CDR3 here is CASSFSGTDYYEQYF. The CDR3 DNA follows: TGCGCCAGCAGCTTTTCCGGGACAGACTACTACGAGCAGTACTTC.

This clone was seen only once. The V gene is TRBV5-4, the J gene TRBJ2-5; the match to TRBD2 covers 7 bases. V was pared by 4 bases and J by 5 bases, with 20 bases of the junction left unmatched. The CDR3 contains 18 residues. CDR1 and CDR2 from the germline V gene are SGHNT and YYREEE (reference sequence). CDR3: CASSPATAGVGMGETQYF. CDR3 bases: TGTGCCAGCAGCCCCGCCACTGCGGGGGTGGGGATGGGGGAGACCCAGTACTTC. Together with reference TRBV5-4 and TRBJ2-5, the CDR3 gives the full variable domain: ETGVTQSPTHLIKTRGQQVTLRCSSQSGHNTVSWYQQALGQGPQFIFQYYREEENGRGNFPPRFSGLQFPNYSSELNVNALELDDSALYLCASSPATAGVGMGETQYFGPGTRLLVL.

The chain employs TRBV10-3 and TRBJ2-1, with 10 nucleotides matching TRBD2. The CDR3 runs to 14 residues. Germline V gene data show CDR1 as ENHRY and CDR2 as SYGVKD. Trimming cost V 4 bases and J 3 bases; bases outside gene matches: 0. CDR3 loop: CAISGTSGYNEQFF. CDR3 sequence (DNA): TGTGCCATCAGTGGGACTAGCGGCTACAATGAGCAGTTCTTC.

V gene TRBV2 combines with J gene TRBJ1-1; D gene ambiguous. Germline CDR1 SNHLY, CDR2 FYNNEI. V was shortened by 6 bases and J by 10 bases, with 18 bases between the two germline ends. The CDR3 loop spans 13 amino acids. CDR3 sequence (DNA): TGTGCCAGCAGCCCCGAGGGTGGCCCCCGAGCTTTCTTT. Amino acids: CASSPEGGPRAFF.

This rearrangement joins TRBV27 to TRBJ1-6; D uncertain. The CDR3 contains 13 residues. The germline V gene has CDR1 MNHEY and CDR2 SMNVEV (reference sequence). Between the trimmed V and J ends, which lost 0 bases and 11 bases, there was a span of 8 bases. CDR3 residues: CASSLSSRAPLHF. The CDR3 DNA reads TGTGCCAGCAGTTTATCTTCGCGGGCACCCCTCCACTTT.

The chain combines TRBV5-1 with TRBJ1-3, with D perhaps TRBD1 (5 bases). The V end was cut by 0 bases, the J end by 2 bases, with 12 bases between. The CDR3 contains 16 residues. Germline V CDR1 and CDR2: SGHRS, YFSETQ. The CDR3 here is CASSLAGDDTGNTIYF. CDR3 DNA: TGCGCCAGCAGCTTGGCGGGGGACGACACTGGAAACACCATATATTTT.

Comments on this clone: An end of the junction differs from the germline gene, which may be a read error. This rearrangement joins TRBV5-6 to TRBJ1-2, with 7 bases fitting TRBD1. CDR1 and CDR2 (germline): SGHDT, YYEEEE. The CDR3 length is 13 residues. CDR3 amino acids: CASRSGTEPRSHF. The CDR3 coding sequence is TGTGCCAGCAGGTCTGGGACAGAACCTAGGTCCCACTTC.

The genes are TRBV27 and TRBJ2-6, with D perhaps TRBD1 (6 bases). Trimming shortened V by 7 bases and J by 2 bases, and 21 bases separated the two germline ends. The CDR3 totals 18 residues. CDR1 and CDR2 from the germline V gene are MNHEY and SMNVEV (reference sequence). CDR3 bases: TGTGCCAGCACTGGTCTACTCAGGGGAATCGCTGGGGCCAACGTCCTGACTTTC. It is translated as CASTGLLRGIAGANVLTF.

This rearrangement joins TRBV4-2 to TRBJ1-2; 8 nucleotides match TRBD1. With V trimmed by 3 bases and J by 4 bases, 4 bases remained unmatched. There are 14 residues in the CDR3. Germline V gene data show CDR1 as LGHNA and CDR2 as YNFKEQ. The CDR3 reads CASSQDRAGYGYTF. DNA of the CDR3: TGTGCCAGCAGCCAGGACAGGGCGGGCTATGGCTACACCTTC.

This rearrangement joins TRBV13 to TRBJ2-7, with TRBD2 identical over 8 bases. After removal of 5 bases from V and 2 bases from J, the junction contained 17 bases not matched to a gene. Germline V gene lookup returns CDR1 PRHDT and CDR2 FYEKMQ (reference sequence). The CDR3 consists of 18 residues. CDR3 sequence: CASSPRRGISGSPYEQYF. CDR3 DNA: TGTGCCAGCAGCCCCCGGCGGGGGATCAGCGGGAGTCCCTACGAGCAGTACTTC. Looking up the rest from reference TRBV13 and TRBJ2-7 gives the full variable domain: AAGVIQSPRHLIKEKRETATLKCYPIPRHDTVYWYQQGPGQDPQFLISFYEKMQSDKGSIPDRFSAQQFSDYHSELNMSSLELGDSALYFCASSPRRGISGSPYEQYFGPGTRLTVT.

The chain combines TRBV6-5 with TRBJ1-2; 7 nucleotides match TRBD1. After removal of 6 bases from V and 4 bases from J, the junction contained 8 bases not matched to a gene. The CDR3 consists of 14 residues. CDR1 and CDR2 (germline): MNHEY, SVGAGI. The CDR3 protein is CASREGAGIYGYTF. In DNA form, the CDR3 reads TGTGCCAGCAGAGAGGGGGCAGGGATCTATGGCTACACCTTC.

The chain has TRBV7-2 and TRBJ2-7; D might be TRBD2 (6 bases). The V and J ends lost 4 bases and 0 bases respectively, with 16 bases between them. The CDR3 is 16 amino acids. CDR1 and CDR2 (germline): SGHTA, FQGNSA. CDR3 loop: CASSWRGRASSYEQYF. For the CDR3, the DNA is TGTGCCAGCAGCTGGCGGGGCAGGGCCAGCTCCTACGAGCAGTACTTC.

The V gene is TRBV7-8, the J gene TRBJ2-1, with D possibly TRBD2 on 5 matching bases. Trimming pared 1 base from V and 0 bases from J, leaving 10 bases between. Germline V lookup: CDR1 SGHVS, CDR2 FQNEAQ. The CDR3 is 16 residues long. As DNA, the CDR3 is TGTGCCAGCAGCTTAGGTAGCGATAGCTCCTACAATGAGCAGTTCTTC. Protein: CASSLGSDSSYNEQFF.

The chain joins TRBV15 to TRBJ2-2; 8 bases match TRBD1. J lost 8 bases, V lost 0 bases, and 8 bases had no gene match. CDR1 is LNHNV and CDR2 is YYDKDF in the germline V gene (reference sequence). The CDR3 totals 16 residues. This CDR3 is CATSRDLDRGSGELFF. The CDR3, as DNA: TGTGCCACCAGCAGAGATCTTGACAGGGGTTCTGGGGAGCTGTTTTTT. The full variable domain, in which reference TRBV15 and TRBJ2-2 provide the parts outside the CDR3, is DAMVIQNPRYQVTQFGKPVTLSCSQTLNHNVMYWYQQKSSQAPKLLFHYYDKDFNNEADTPDNFQSRRPNTSFCFLDIRSPGLGDTAMYLCATSRDLDRGSGELFFGEGSRLTVL.

The rearrangement links TRBV25-1 to TRBJ1-1; maybe TRBD1 (6 bases). The CDR3 is 15 amino acids. V lost 1 base to trimming and J lost 4 bases, with 13 bases between them. CDR1 MGHDK and CDR2 SYGVNS come from the germline V gene. CDR3 region: CASSELRGASTEAFF. DNA of the CDR3: TGTGCCAGCAGTGAATTGCGGGGGGCGAGCACTGAAGCTTTCTTT. Drawing the rest from reference TRBV25-1 and TRBJ1-1, the complete variable domain is EADIYQTPRYLVIGTGKKITLECSQTMGHDKMYWYQQDPGMELHLIHYSYGVNSTEKGDLSSESTVSRIRTEHFPLTLESARPSHTSQYLCASSELRGASTEAFFGQGTRLTVV.

The CDR3, as DNA: TGTGCCACCAGTCACAGGAATCAGCCCCAGCATTTT. It translates to CATSHRNQPQHF. The chain carries TRBV24-1 and TRBJ1-5; D perhaps matches TRBD1 (5 bases). V lost 6 bases to trimming and J lost 4 bases, with 6 bases between them. The CDR3 is 12 residues long. Per the germline V gene, CDR1 is KGHDR and CDR2 is SFDVKD.

The chain combines TRBV29-1 with TRBJ1-2, with 11 bases matching TRBD1. In germline, CDR1 is SQVTM, CDR2 ANQGSEA. There are 14 residues in the CDR3. Trimming at V came to 6 bases and at J to 2 bases, leaving 5 bases not matched to a gene. CDR3 nucleotide sequence: TGCAGCGTCGGCGGACAGGGGGCGAACTATGGCTACACCTTC. Its translation is CSVGGQGANYGYTF.

The V gene is TRBV30, the J gene TRBJ1-3; D uncertain. CDR1 and CDR2 from the germline V gene are GTSNPN and SVGIG (reference sequence). Trimming took off 1 base at V and 0 bases at J, with 13 bases between the two ends. The CDR3 extends over 16 amino acids. The CDR3, as DNA: TGTGCCTGGAGTGCGTGGTGGAGCGGCTCTGGAAACACCATATATTTT. It codes for CAWSAWWSGSGNTIYF. Combining the CDR3 with reference TRBV30 and TRBJ1-3 gives the whole variable domain SQTIHQWPATLVQPVGSPLSLECTVEGTSNPNLYWYRQAAGRGLQLLFYSVGIGQISSEVPQNLSASRPQDRQFILSSKKLLLSDSGFYLCAWSAWWSGSGNTIYFGEGSWLTVV.

This sequence joins TRBV2 and TRBJ1-1; TRBD1 aligns across 8 bases. The CDR3 has 13 residues. Germline V gene sequence: CDR1 SNHLY, CDR2 FYNNEI. Trimming took 6 bases from V and 5 from J; bases not matched to a gene: 5. The CDR3: CASRSTGETEAFF. The CDR3 DNA follows: TGTGCCAGCAGATCGACAGGGGAAACTGAAGCTTTCTTT.

The V and J genes are TRBV6-2 or TRBV6-3 and TRBJ1-4; no firm D call. From germline, CDR1 is MNHEY and CDR2 SVGEGT. V was cut by 3 bases and J by 4 bases, with 6 bases left in between. The CDR3 is made up of 13 amino acids. CDR3 bases: TGTGCCAGCAGTTATCAGTTTAATGAAAAACTGTTTTTT. Translated, it gives CASSYQFNEKLFF.

The V gene is TRBV19, the J gene TRBJ2-1; 11 bases are a match to TRBD2. Germline V gene data show CDR1 as LNHDA and CDR2 as SQIVND (reference sequence). The CDR3 extends over 17 amino acids. The V segment lost 4 bases and the J segment 2 bases; nucleotides outside the gene matches: 7. The DNA for the CDR3 is TGTGCCAGTAGTAGGACTAGCGGGCGATCAACCTACAATGAGCAGTTCTTC. It specifies CASSRTSGRSTYNEQFF.

This sequence joins TRBV6-5 and TRBJ1-2, with D possibly matching TRBD1 (5 bases). Germline CDR1 is MNHEY and CDR2 is SVGAGI. CDR3 length: 12 amino acids. V lost 2 bases and J 7 bases, leaving 8 bases between the germline ends. The CDR3 nucleotides read TGTGCCAGCAGTTACAGGGGAGGTGGCTACACCTTC. Amino acids: CASSYRGGGYTF.

This chain joins TRBV25-1 and TRBJ1-5; a weak D match, TRBD1 (5 bases). CDR3 length equals 15 residues. CDR1 MGHDK and CDR2 SYGVNS come from the germline V gene. V was cut by 1 base and J by 7 bases, with 14 bases left in between. The CDR3 reads CASSESGAGHQPQHF. The CDR3 coding sequence is TGTGCCAGCAGTGAATCGGGTGCAGGGCACCAGCCCCAGCATTTT. Full variable domain (missing parts from reference TRBV25-1 and TRBJ1-5): EADIYQTPRYLVIGTGKKITLECSQTMGHDKMYWYQQDPGMELHLIHYSYGVNSTEKGDLSSESTVSRIRTEHFPLTLESARPSHTSQYLCASSESGAGHQPQHFGDGTRLSIL.

This clone was counted only a few times. The chain employs TRBV2 and TRBJ1-1; TRBD1 agrees at 7 bases. V dropped 3 bases and J dropped 3; count of bases not matched to a gene: 10. Germline V CDR1 and CDR2: SNHLY, FYNNEI. This CDR3 has 16 residues. CDR3 bases: TGTGCCAGCAGTGAGCACAGGGGAATAGTGTACACTGAAGCTTTCTTT. Its translation: CASSEHRGIVYTEAFF. Drawing the rest from reference TRBV2 and TRBJ1-1, the complete variable domain is EPEVTQTPSHQVTQMGQEVILRCVPISNHLYFYWYRQILGQKVEFLVSFYNNEISEKSEIFDDQFSVERPDGSNFTLKIRSTKLEDSAMYFCASSEHRGIVYTEAFFGQGTRLTVV.

The chain joins TRBV7-9 to TRBJ1-2, with unresolved D. Germline CDR1 reads SEHNR; CDR2 reads FQNEAQ (reference sequence). The CDR3 contains 15 residues. V was trimmed by 1 base and J by 4 bases, leaving 13 bases between them. Here the CDR3 DNA reads TGTGCCAGCAGCTTAGTTGGAGAGCATGTCTATGGCTACACCTTC. Translating it yields CASSLVGEHVYGYTF.